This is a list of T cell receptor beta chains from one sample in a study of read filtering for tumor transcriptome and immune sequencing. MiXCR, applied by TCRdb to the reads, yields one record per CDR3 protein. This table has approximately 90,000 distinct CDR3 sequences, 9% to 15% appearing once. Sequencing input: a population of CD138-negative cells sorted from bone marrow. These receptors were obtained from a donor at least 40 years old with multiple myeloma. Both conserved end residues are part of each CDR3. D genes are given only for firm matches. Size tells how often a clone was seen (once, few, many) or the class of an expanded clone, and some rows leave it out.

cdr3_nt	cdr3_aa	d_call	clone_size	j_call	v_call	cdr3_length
TGTGCCAGCAGCTTACTTCCCCTGTATTCACCCCTCCACTTT	CASSLLPLYSPLHF	NA	many	TRBJ1-6	TRBV7-2	14
TGCAGTGCGACAGAAAGCGGCACAGATACGCAGTATTTT	CSATESGTDTQYF	NA	many	TRBJ2-3	TRBV20-1	13
TGTGCCAGCAGCTTCACGACTAGCGGCTTCTACAATGAGCAGTTCTTC	CASSFTTSGFYNEQFF	TRBD2	many	TRBJ2-1	TRBV7-8	16
TGCGCCAGCAGCTTGGATCTGGGCCTTTTGAAGACCCAGTACTTC	CASSLDLGLLKTQYF	NA	many	TRBJ2-5	TRBV5-1	15
TGTGCCACGCGAAGTAGCGGGAACCATGAGCAGTTCTTC	CATRSSGNHEQFF	TRBD2	many	TRBJ2-1	TRBV15	13
TGTGCCAGTAGGGACAGACAGGGCACAGATACGCAGTATTTT	CASRDRQGTDTQYF	NA	NA	TRBJ2-3	TRBV19	14
TGTGCCAGCAGTTCCCGAGACAGGGTTCAGCCCCAGCATTTT	CASSSRDRVQPQHF	TRBD1	many	TRBJ1-5	TRBV6-2/TRBV6-3	14
TGTGCCAGCAGTGCGCGTTGGCGGGAGCAAGCTTTCTTT	CASSARWREQAFF	NA	many	TRBJ1-1	TRBV6-2/TRBV6-3	13
TGTGCGAGCAGCAAGGACACCGGGGAGCTGTTTTTT	CASSKDTGELFF	NA	NA	TRBJ2-2	TRBV21-1	12
TGTGCCACCAGCCCCGACAGGGGGTACCAGCCCCAGCATTTT	CATSPDRGYQPQHF	TRBD1	many	TRBJ1-5	TRBV15	14
TGTGCCAGCAGCTTAGCGGGAGGGCCCTACGAGCAGTACTTC	CASSLAGGPYEQYF	TRBD2	few	TRBJ2-7	TRBV7-2	14
TGTGCCAGTAGGGATGGGCAGGGCGGGGATACGCAGTATTTT	CASRDGQGGDTQYF	NA	few	TRBJ2-3	TRBV19	14
TGTGCCAGTAGTATTGTGGGGGCTGGCGGGGAGCTGTCTTTT	CASSIVGAGGELSF	NA	NA	TRBJ2-2	TRBV19	14
TGTGCCAGCCGTCAGGTGCGGGATACGCAGTATTTT	CASRQVRDTQYF	NA	many	TRBJ2-3	TRBV6-2/TRBV6-3	12
TGTGCCAGCACCCCTGGGATGAACACTGAAGCTTTCTTT	CASTPGMNTEAFF	NA	many	TRBJ1-1	TRBV11-3	13
TGTGCCAGCAGTCGCGCGGAGCGCTACGAGCAGTACTTC	CASSRAERYEQYF	NA	many	TRBJ2-7	TRBV6-5	13
TGCAGTGCTCAAGGGGGAGTTGAGCAGCCCCAGCATTTT	CSAQGGVEQPQHF	NA	many	TRBJ1-5	TRBV20-1	13
TGCAGCGTTACTAGCGGCCCCTACGAGCAGTACTTC	CSVTSGPYEQYF	TRBD2	many	TRBJ2-7	TRBV29-1	12
TGTGCCAGCAGGAAAGGGGGAACAAACACTGAAGCTTTCTTT	CASRKGGTNTEAFF	NA	many	TRBJ1-1	TRBV28	14
TGCAGTGCTATCGAGGGCTCCTACAATGAGCAGTTCTTC	CSAIEGSYNEQFF	NA	many	TRBJ2-1	TRBV20-1	13
TGCAGCGGGGGGAGGGGGCAATGGGATACGCAGTATTTT	CSGGRGQWDTQYF	NA	many	TRBJ2-3	TRBV29-1	13
TGCAGTGCTAGACAGTCCTACGAGCAGTACTTC	CSARQSYEQYF	NA	many	TRBJ2-7	TRBV20-1	11
TGTGCCAGCAGTGTCAGGGTCGGCCAGTACTTC	CASSVRVGQYF	NA	many	TRBJ2-7	TRBV11-2	11
TGTGCTAGTGGTTCGAATAGCGGGAGCGGTACCGGGGAGCTGTTTTTT	CASGSNSGSGTGELFF	TRBD2	NA	TRBJ2-2	TRBV12-3/TRBV12-4	16
TGCAGTGCTAGAACTAGCGGGAGTGGTAAGCAGTACTTC	CSARTSGSGKQYF	TRBD2	many	TRBJ2-7	TRBV20-1	13
TGTGCCAGCAGTCCCTCACTAGGAGTGGAGACCCAGTACTTC	CASSPSLGVETQYF	NA	many	TRBJ2-5	TRBV12-3/TRBV12-4	14
TGTGCCACCAGTGCTCTAGAGGGTCGGCAAGAGACCCAGTACTTC	CATSALEGRQETQYF	NA	NA	TRBJ2-5	TRBV24-1	15
TGCAGCGTTCGACAGGGGTGGGAGACCCAGTACTTC	CSVRQGWETQYF	TRBD1	many	TRBJ2-5	TRBV29-1	12
TGTGCCATCTTAAGCGGTTACTCCTACAATGAGCAGTTCTTC	CAILSGYSYNEQFF	NA	many	TRBJ2-1	TRBV12-3/TRBV12-4	14
TGTGCCAGCTACGGACAACCGGGACTAGCTTCCCCCTACGAGCAGTACTTC	CASYGQPGLASPYEQYF	TRBD2	NA	TRBJ2-7	TRBV6-2/TRBV6-3	17
TGTGCCGTATTCCGGGACAGGGTCCCCTACGAGCAGTACTTC	CAVFRDRVPYEQYF	TRBD1	many	TRBJ2-7	TRBV2	14
TGTGCCACCAACCAGGGACTCCGAGAAGATACGCAGTATTTT	CATNQGLREDTQYF	NA	NA	TRBJ2-3	TRBV15	14
TGTGCCAGCAACAGGGAGCCCCAGCATTTT	CASNREPQHF	NA	many	TRBJ1-5	TRBV28	10
TGTGCCAGCAGCAAAGCCCCGGAGTACAATGAGCAGTTCTTC	CASSKAPEYNEQFF	NA	many	TRBJ2-1	TRBV2	14
TGCAGTGCTAGAGTTTGGGGAGACGGCGAGCAGTACTTC	CSARVWGDGEQYF	NA	many	TRBJ2-7	TRBV20-1	13
TGCGCCAGCAGCCAAGAGACGCGATCCGGACTAGCGGGAGGTGAGCAGTTCTTC	CASSQETRSGLAGGEQFF	TRBD2	many	TRBJ2-1	TRBV4-1	18
TGTGCCAGTCAAAAGGCCGGCCTCTCCCTTGAAGCTTTCTTT	CASQKAGLSLEAFF	NA	many	TRBJ1-1	TRBV6-2/TRBV6-3	14
TGTGCCAGCAGCTCTCCGGGACTAGCGGGGACCACCGGGGAGCTGTTTTTT	CASSSPGLAGTTGELFF	TRBD2	NA	TRBJ2-2	TRBV7-9	17
TGTGCCAGCAGCCAAGCGGGAATCTGGGAGCTGTTTTTT	CASSQAGIWELFF	NA	many	TRBJ2-2	TRBV3-1	13
TGCAGCGCCGACAGGGGTTGGGGGACTGAAGCTTTCTTT	CSADRGWGTEAFF	TRBD1	many	TRBJ1-1	TRBV29-1	13
TGTGCCAGCAAACGGACAGGGGCCCTGAACACTGAAGCTTTCTTT	CASKRTGALNTEAFF	TRBD1	few	TRBJ1-1	TRBV6-6	15
TGCAGTGCGAACCCGGACGATAAAGAGACTCAGTACTTC	CSANPDDKETQYF	NA	many	TRBJ2-5	TRBV20-1	13
TGTGCCAGCAGCTCCAGGGGTTTTTTTGACACTGAAGCTTTCTTT	CASSSRGFFDTEAFF	NA	many	TRBJ1-1	TRBV7-8	15
TGCGCCAGCAGCTTGGCAGGGACGAACGCCTACGAGCAGTACTTC	CASSLAGTNAYEQYF	NA	many	TRBJ2-7	TRBV5-1	15
TGTGCCAGCAGCCAAGGGAGACTTGCTATAGGATACGTGGCCTTC	CASSQGRLAIGYVAF	NA	many	TRBJ2-1	TRBV3-1	15